Sequencing of this TCR beta chain was carried out in a study of shared T cell receptors in the human thymus. Germline V gives CDR1 LNHNV, CDR2 YYDKDF (reference sequence). V gave up 0 bases and J gave up 2 bases; unmatched junction bases: 6. This CDR3 contains 16 residues. Libraries were prepared by immunoSEQ multiplex PCR; TCRdb keeps only in-frame clonotypes and omits some of them. The sample gives 700,000 or so clones, approximately 85% of which show up once; approximately 0.01% is in the top ten. Another study also made use of these data, one on human thymus T cells. As that study records: Among unrelated individuals, related research reported thymic repertoires that overlapped highly.

The sequencing input was thymocytes. The chain links TRBV15 to TRBJ2-5, with 7 bases lining up with TRBD2. This TCR was sampled from a girl less than two years old with a congenital heart defect. The CDR3 spells CATSRDRGEGQETQYF. DNA of the CDR3: TGTGCCACCAGCAGAGATCGGGGGGAGGGTCAAGAGACCCAGTACTTC.